This entry lists 13 T cell receptor beta chains sequenced from one sample in a study of identical twins. Each CDR3 protein is one row after TCRdb ran MiXCR on the 5' RACE reads. The sample has 1.5 million to 2 million distinct CDR3 sequences, under 35% seen once; the top ten hold less than 0.35%. Sequenced sample: cord blood. These receptors all come from a newborn girl in good health.

As DNA, the CDR3 is TGTGCCAGCAGCCGGGACCTCATTTCCTACAATGAGCAGTTCTTC. It yields the protein CASSRDLISYNEQFF. This chain uses TRBV13 with TRBJ2-1, with D perhaps being TRBD1 or TRBD2 (5 bases each). Per germline, CDR1 PRHDT and CDR2 FYEKMQ (reference sequence). V lost 5 bases to trimming and J lost 1 base, with 12 bases between them. The CDR3 covers 15 residues. The full variable domain, completed using reference TRBV13 and TRBJ2-1, is AAGVIQSPRHLIKEKRETATLKCYPIPRHDTVYWYQQGPGQDPQFLISFYEKMQSDKGSIPDRFSAQQFSDYHSELNMSSLELGDSALYFCASSRDLISYNEQFFGPGTRLTVL.

The rearrangement links TRBV7-9 to TRBJ1-5; no clear D. CDR1 is SEHNR and CDR2 is FQNEAQ in the germline V gene (reference sequence). With 5 bases removed from V and 4 bases from J, the gap between germline ends came to 9 bases. The CDR3 sequence is 13 residues long. The CDR3 sequence: CASSIMANQPQHF. The CDR3 region has the DNA TGTGCCAGCAGCATAATGGCGAATCAGCCCCAGCATTTT.

A word on this clonotype: This could be a read error, since a much larger clone is one nucleotide away. This chain links TRBV2 with TRBJ2-7; 8 bases fit TRBD2. J was trimmed by 1 base and V by 6 bases; bases with no gene match: 2. Looked up from germline, CDR1 is SNHLY and CDR2 is FYNNEI. The CDR3 is made up of 13 amino acids. This CDR3 is CASRVAGSYEQYF. The CDR3 DNA reads TGTGCCAGCAGAGTAGCGGGGTCCTACGAGCAGTACTTC.

The chain joins TRBV20-1 to TRBJ2-1, with D unresolved. V lost 0 bases and J 5 bases, leaving 17 bases between the germline ends. This CDR3 has 16 amino acids. Germline CDR1 DFQATT, CDR2 SNEGSKA (reference sequence). For the CDR3, the DNA is TGCAGTGCTAGAGAAAGCGAAGAGTCACGGGACAATGAGCAGTTCTTC. This gives the protein CSARESEESRDNEQFF.

The chain employs TRBV5-1 and TRBJ2-1; 9 bases match TRBD2. The length of the CDR3 is 15 residues. J lost 8 bases, V lost 2 bases, and 8 bases had no gene match. Germline lookup yields CDR1 SGHRS and CDR2 YFSETQ. The CDR3 reads CASSLLAGEGDEQFF. The CDR3, as DNA: TGCGCCAGCAGCTTATTAGCGGGAGAAGGCGATGAGCAGTTCTTC.

This clonotype was seen a handful of times. The CDR3 DNA reads TGTGCCATCAGTGAGTTATATTCACCCCTCCACTTT. As protein: CAISELYSPLHF. The chain joins TRBV10-3 to TRBJ1-6; D is unclear. This CDR3 has 12 residues. Trimming took 1 base from V and 8 from J, leaving 3 bases between them. CDR1 ENHRY and CDR2 SYGVKD come from the germline V gene.

This clonotype turned up a few times. The V gene is TRBV12-3 or TRBV12-4, the J gene TRBJ1-4; TRBD1 might be the D (5 bases). V lost 5 bases and J 7 bases, leaving 14 bases between the germline ends. This CDR3 is 14 amino acids long. The CDR3: CASSGGASGEKLFF. Written as DNA, the CDR3 is TGTGCCAGCAGTGGGGGAGCGAGTGGTGAAAAACTGTTTTTT.

V usage is TRBV5-5 and J usage is TRBJ2-2, with D unclear. Germline V gene data show CDR1 as SGHKS and CDR2 as YYEKEE (reference sequence). The CDR3 loop spans 15 amino acids. V shed 4 bases and J shed 5 bases, with 15 bases lying between them. The CDR3 sequence: CASSVELSETGELFF. For the CDR3, the DNA is TGTGCCAGCAGCGTCGAGTTAAGTGAGACCGGGGAGCTGTTTTTT.

The V call is TRBV27, the J call TRBJ1-1; D possibly corresponds to TRBD1 (6 bases). CDR3 length: 16 amino acids. The germline V gene encodes CDR1 MNHEY and CDR2 SMNVEV (reference sequence). Trimming shortened V by 3 bases and J by 1 base, and 15 bases separated the two germline ends. The chain's CDR3 is CASSLYRGGPNTEAFF. CDR3 nucleotides: TGTGCCAGCAGTTTGTATCGGGGGGGGCCGAACACTGAAGCTTTCTTT.

This clonotype was seen only a few times. The chain is built from TRBV12-3 or TRBV12-4 and TRBJ2-1; D is perhaps TRBD1 (6 bases). Trimming left V 8 bases short and J 2 bases short, with 16 bases between. The CDR3 sequence is 15 residues long. The CDR3, as DNA: TGTGCCAGCTCTCCATCCCGGGACACCTACAATGAGCAGTTCTTC. It encodes CASSPSRDTYNEQFF.

The rearrangement links TRBV4-2 to TRBJ1-5, with 12 bases that match TRBD1. V shed 2 bases, J shed 7 bases, and the junction held 6 bases outside the gene matches. The germline V gene has CDR1 LGHNA and CDR2 YNFKEQ. This CDR3 has 16 amino acids. This chain's CDR3 is CASSQIEGTGGQPQHF. The CDR3 nucleotides read TGTGCCAGCAGCCAAATTGAGGGGACAGGGGGCCAGCCCCAGCATTTT.

This clonotype was seen only a few times. The rearrangement links TRBV3-1 to TRBJ1-1; D is perhaps TRBD1 (5 bases). The ends were cut back, 6 bases at V and 1 base at J, with 15 bases in the middle. This CDR3 region has 15 residues. Per germline, CDR1 LGHDT and CDR2 YNNKEL (reference sequence). The CDR3 loop reads CASSHRLGENTEAFF. In nucleotides, the CDR3 is TGTGCCAGCAGTCACCGACTGGGGGAGAACACTGAAGCTTTCTTT.

The chain combines TRBV5-4 with TRBJ2-3; D gene uncertain. This CDR3 contains 14 residues. Deletions cut 2 bases from V and 3 bases from J, with 10 bases between. CDR1 is SGHNT and CDR2 is YYREEE in the germline V gene (reference sequence). The CDR3 loop reads CASSFGYQTDTQYF. DNA for the CDR3: TGTGCCAGCAGCTTTGGGTATCAGACAGATACGCAGTATTTT. The full variable domain, in which reference TRBV5-4 and TRBJ2-3 provide the parts outside the CDR3, is ETGVTQSPTHLIKTRGQQVTLRCSSQSGHNTVSWYQQALGQGPQFIFQYYREEENGRGNFPPRFSGLQFPNYSSELNVNALELDDSALYLCASSFGYQTDTQYFGPGTRLTVL.